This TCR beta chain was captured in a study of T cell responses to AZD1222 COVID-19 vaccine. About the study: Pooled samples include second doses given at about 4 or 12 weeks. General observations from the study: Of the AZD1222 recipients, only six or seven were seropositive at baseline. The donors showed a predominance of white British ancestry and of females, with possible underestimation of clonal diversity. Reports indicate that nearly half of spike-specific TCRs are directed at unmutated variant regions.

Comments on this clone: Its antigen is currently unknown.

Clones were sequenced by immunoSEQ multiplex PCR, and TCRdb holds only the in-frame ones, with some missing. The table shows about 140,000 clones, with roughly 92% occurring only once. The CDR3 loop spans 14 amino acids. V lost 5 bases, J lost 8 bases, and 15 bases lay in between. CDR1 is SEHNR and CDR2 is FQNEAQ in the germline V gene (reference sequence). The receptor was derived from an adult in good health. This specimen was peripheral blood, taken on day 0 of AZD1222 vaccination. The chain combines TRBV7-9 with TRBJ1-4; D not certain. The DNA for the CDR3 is TGTGCCAGCAGCCCTGGGCAGTTTGACGAAAAACTGTTTTTT. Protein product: CASSPGQFDEKLFF.